This TCR beta chain was recovered during a study of blood T cell repertoires in COVID-19. Per the germline V gene, CDR1 is GTSNPN and CDR2 is SVGIG (reference sequence). The CDR3 contains 12 residues. V shed 4 bases and J shed 0 bases, with 7 bases lying between them. Sequenced by immunoSEQ multiplex PCR; TCRdb stores in-frame clones only, minus some. The sample has under 250,000 clones; 80% to 95% are singletons. The rearrangement uses TRBV30 and TRBJ2-7, with D possibly TRBD2 on 5 matching bases. The receptor was isolated from a man aged 55 to 70 with COVID-19, enrolled during active disease. Sequencing input: peripheral blood. CDR3: CAWKGSSYEQYF. Here the CDR3 DNA reads TGTGCCTGGAAAGGGAGCTCCTACGAGCAGTACTTC.